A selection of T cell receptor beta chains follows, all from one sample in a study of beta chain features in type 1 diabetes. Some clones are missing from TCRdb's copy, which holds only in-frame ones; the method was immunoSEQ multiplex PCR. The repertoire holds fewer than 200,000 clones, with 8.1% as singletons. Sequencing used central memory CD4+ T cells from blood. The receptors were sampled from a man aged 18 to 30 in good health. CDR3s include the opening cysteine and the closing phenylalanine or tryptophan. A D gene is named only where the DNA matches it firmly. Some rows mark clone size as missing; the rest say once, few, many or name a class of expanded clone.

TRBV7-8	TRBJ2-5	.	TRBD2	CASSLGGGSETQYF	TGTGCCAGCAGCTTAGGCGGGGGAAGCGAGACCCAGTACTTC
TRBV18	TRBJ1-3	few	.	CASSPAPGFAGNTIYF	TGTGCCAGCTCACCGGCACCAGGGTTCGCTGGAAACACCATATATTTT
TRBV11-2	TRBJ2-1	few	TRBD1	CASSDGQGAWNEQFF	TGTGCCAGCAGTGATGGACAGGGGGCGTGGAATGAGCAGTTCTTC
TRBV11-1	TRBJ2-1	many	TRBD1	CASSSRTGLGNEQFF	TGTGCCAGCAGCTCGCGGACAGGGCTTGGCAATGAGCAGTTCTTC
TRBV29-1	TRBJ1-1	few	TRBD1	CSVDRTGGPEAFF	TGCAGCGTTGATCGGACAGGGGGCCCTGAAGCTTTCTTT
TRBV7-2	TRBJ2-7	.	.	CASSLDWSGEQYF	TGTGCCAGCAGCTTAGATTGGTCGGGGGAGCAGTACTTC
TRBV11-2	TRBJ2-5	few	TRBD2	CASSLVPTSGGGQEAQYF	TGTGCCAGCAGCTTAGTCCCGACTAGCGGGGGCGGGCAAGAGGCCCAGTACTTC
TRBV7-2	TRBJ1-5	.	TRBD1	CASSLGQGNQPQHF	TGTGCCAGCAGCTTAGGACAGGGTAATCAGCCCCAGCATTTT
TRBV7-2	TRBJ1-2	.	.	CASSLAPGGRSMEDTF	TGTGCCAGCAGCTTAGCGCCCGGGGGTCGTAGCATGGAAGACACCTTC
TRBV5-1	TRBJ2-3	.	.	CASSLRQGALDTQYF	TGCGCCAGCAGCTTGAGACAAGGGGCGTTAGATACGCAGTATTTT
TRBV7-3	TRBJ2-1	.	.	CASSSQGGGIDEQFF	TGTGCCAGCAGCTCTCAGGGTGGGGGCATAGATGAGCAGTTCTTC
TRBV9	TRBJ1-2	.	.	CASSVGQDANYGYTF	TGTGCCAGCAGCGTAGGCCAGGATGCTAACTATGGCTACACCTTC
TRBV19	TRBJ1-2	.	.	CASLRGDDYGYTF	TGTGCCAGCCTGCGGGGGGACGACTATGGCTACACCTTC
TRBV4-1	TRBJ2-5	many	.	CASSRGGLETQYF	TGCGCCAGCAGCCGGGGGGGCCTCGAGACCCAGTACTTC
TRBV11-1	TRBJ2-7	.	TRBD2	CASSFRTSSYEQYF	TGTGCCAGCAGCTTTCGGACTAGTAGCTACGAGCAGTACTTC
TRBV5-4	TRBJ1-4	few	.	CASSHRTAGEKLFF	TGCGCCAGCAGCCATCGGACGGCGGGTGAAAAACTGTTTTTT
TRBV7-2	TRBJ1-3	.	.	CASSRYGGDAGNTIYF	TGTGCCAGCAGCCGGTACGGCGGGGATGCGGGAAACACCATATATTTT
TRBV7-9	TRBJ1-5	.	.	CASSLVRGVGGNQPQHF	TGTGCCAGCAGCTTAGTTCGGGGGGTAGGTGGCAATCAGCCCCAGCATTTT
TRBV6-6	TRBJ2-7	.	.	CASTETATYEQYF	TGTGCCAGCACGGAGACAGCAACCTACGAGCAGTACTTC
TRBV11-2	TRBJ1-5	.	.	CASSLNGQRSNQPQHF	TGTGCCAGCAGCCTAAATGGACAGAGGAGCAATCAGCCCCAGCATTTT
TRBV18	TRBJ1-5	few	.	CASSLGQSNQPQHF	TGTGCCAGCTCGTTAGGACAGTCCAATCAGCCCCAGCATTTT